This entry lists 21 T cell receptor beta chains sequenced from one sample in a study of blood T cell repertoires in COVID-19. Clones were sequenced by immunoSEQ multiplex PCR, and TCRdb holds only the in-frame ones, with some missing. Counted here are some 98,000 clones, approximately 84% occurring once; the ten biggest clones make up 8.5% to 12%. The sequencing sample was made of peripheral blood. The receptors stem from a man between 65 and 85 years old with acute or convalescent COVID-19.

V is TRBV27 and J is TRBJ2-3; D unresolved. This CDR3 region has 17 residues. The germline V and J ends were trimmed by 2 bases and 1 base, with 16 bases remaining between them. Germline-derived CDR1 and CDR2 are MNHEY and SMNVEV (reference sequence). The CDR3 region has the DNA TGTGCCAGCAGTTTAAGGCCAGGCCTCCCACGCACAGATACGCAGTATTTT. Translated: CASSLRPGLPRTDTQYF.

The rearrangement joins TRBV13 to TRBJ1-1, with D possibly matching TRBD1 (5 bases). CDR1 and CDR2 from the germline V gene are PRHDT and FYEKMQ (reference sequence). The CDR3 covers 11 residues. V lost 5 bases to trimming and J lost 4 bases, with 5 bases between them. The CDR3 bases are TGTGCCAGCAGCGACAGCACTGAAGCTTTCTTT. Residues: CASSDSTEAFF.

The chain combines TRBV12-5 with TRBJ1-5; weak D call: TRBD1 (5 bases). The CDR3 has 14 residues. CDR1 and CDR2 (germline): LGHNT, FRNRAP. With 5 bases removed from V and 1 base from J, the gap between germline ends came to 9 bases. As DNA, the CDR3 is TGTGCTAGTGGTCCAGGGTTGAGCAATCAGCCCCAGCATTTT. Protein product: CASGPGLSNQPQHF.

The chain recombines TRBV19 with TRBJ2-3; D remains unclear. V dropped 3 bases and J dropped 0 bases, with 10 bases sitting between them. Germline V lookup: CDR1 LNHDA, CDR2 SQIVND (reference sequence). The CDR3 has 15 residues. CDR3 residues: CASSIWSPSTDTQYF. DNA of the CDR3: TGTGCCAGTAGTATCTGGAGTCCTAGCACAGATACGCAGTATTTT.

This clone has just a few counts. This chain connects TRBV5-1 to TRBJ2-1; 10 nucleotides align to TRBD2. Looked up from germline, CDR1 is SGHRS and CDR2 is YFSETQ. The CDR3 has 15 amino acids. Germline trimming cut 2 bases from V and 9 bases from J; bases unmatched to any gene: 8. The CDR3 protein is CASSFAGTSESEQFF. DNA for the CDR3: TGCGCCAGCAGCTTTGCGGGGACTAGCGAAAGTGAGCAGTTCTTC.

V usage is TRBV9 and J usage is TRBJ1-4; the D gene is possibly TRBD1 (5 bases). The CDR3 is 15 residues long. Germline CDR1 is SGDLS and CDR2 is YYNGEE. The V end was cut by 3 bases, the J end by 8 bases, with 17 bases between. Here the CDR3 DNA reads TGTGCCAGCAGCGGCGCGGAGGGGATAGTAGAAAAACTGTTTTTT. Translating it yields CASSGAEGIVEKLFF.

This clone has just one count. The V gene is TRBV7-2, the J gene TRBJ2-7, with D perhaps matching TRBD2 (5 bases). Germline V gives CDR1 SGHTA, CDR2 FQGNSA. The CDR3 is 12 amino acids. The V end was cut by 4 bases, the J end by 6 bases, with 10 bases between. CDR3 in amino acids: CASSSPRGEQYF. The CDR3 DNA is TGTGCCAGCAGCTCCCCCCGGGGCGAGCAGTACTTC.

V is TRBV7-9 and J is TRBJ1-1, with TRBD1 matching 7 bases. Germline values: CDR1 SEHNR, CDR2 FQNEAQ (reference sequence). This CDR3 spans 14 amino acids. The V gene end was trimmed by 5 bases and the J gene end by 12 bases; junction bases not matched to a gene: 15. The DNA of the CDR3 is TGTGCCAGCAGCCCTCACGGGACAGAAAGACCAACTTTCTTT. Translating gives CASSPHGTERPTFF.

This sequence joins TRBV5-4 and TRBJ1-5; D possibly corresponds to TRBD1 (5 bases). This CDR3 has 13 residues. Germline V CDR1 and CDR2: SGHNT, YYREEE (reference sequence). Trimming stripped 4 bases from V and 4 bases from J, with 9 bases between. The CDR3 region has the DNA TGTGCCAGCAGCAGTAACAGGAATCAGCCCCAGCATTTT. Amino acid sequence: CASSSNRNQPQHF. The complete variable domain, with remaining parts taken from reference TRBV5-4 and TRBJ1-5, reads ETGVTQSPTHLIKTRGQQVTLRCSSQSGHNTVSWYQQALGQGPQFIFQYYREEENGRGNFPPRFSGLQFPNYSSELNVNALELDDSALYLCASSSNRNQPQHFGDGTRLSIL.

A few counts support this clone. The chain links TRBV30 to TRBJ2-1; 8 bases are a match to TRBD1. CDR3 length: 13 residues. CDR1 is GTSNPN and CDR2 is SVGIG in the germline V gene (reference sequence). V lost 4 bases to trimming and J lost 4 bases; unmatched junction nucleotides: 3. In nucleotides, the CDR3 is TGTGCCTGGACAGGGGGCGCTTACAATGAGCAGTTCTTC. Its translation is CAWTGGAYNEQFF.

This chain links TRBV18 with TRBJ1-2, with D possibly TRBD1 on 5 matching bases. CDR1 KGHSH and CDR2 LQKENI come from the germline V gene. The CDR3 runs to 13 residues. V gave up 3 bases and J gave up 7 bases, with 12 bases separating them. The CDR3 DNA is TGTGCCAGCTCACCCCGGGAGGGGAGTGGCTACACCTTC. This gives the protein CASSPREGSGYTF. Full variable domain (missing parts from reference TRBV18 and TRBJ1-2): NAGVMQNPRHLVRRRGQEARLRCSPMKGHSHVYWYRQLPEEGLKFMVYLQKENIIDESGMPKERFSAEFPKEGPSILRIQQVVRGDSAAYFCASSPREGSGYTFGSGTRLTVV.

This clone turned up a few times. The chain's CDR3 is CASSYAGSYEQYF. Written as DNA, the CDR3 is TGTGCCAGCAGCTACGCCGGGAGCTACGAGCAGTACTTC. This chain connects TRBV5-5 to TRBJ2-7; TRBD2 is a possible D gene (6 bases). Trimming removed 3 bases at V and 3 bases at J, with 10 bases between. Per the germline V gene, CDR1 is SGHKS and CDR2 is YYEKEE (reference sequence). The CDR3 has 13 amino acids.

The CDR3: CAWSVGLGREKLFF. The CDR3 DNA follows: TGTGCCTGGAGTGTGGGCCTGGGGCGGGAAAAACTGTTTTTT. The chain is built from TRBV30 and TRBJ1-4; tentative D call: TRBD1 (5 bases). CDR3 size: 14 residues. Trimming left V 0 bases short and J 8 bases short, with 13 bases between. Germline values: CDR1 GTSNPN, CDR2 SVGIG (reference sequence).

The rearrangement links TRBV18 to TRBJ2-7, with 8 bases matching TRBD2. The germline gives CDR1 KGHSH, CDR2 LQKENI. The CDR3 is made up of 16 amino acids. V was clipped by 3 bases and J by 1 base; unmatched bases: 8. DNA for the CDR3: TGTGCCAGCTCACCTCTGGGACTAGACAATTCCTACGAGCAGTACTTC. Protein product: CASSPLGLDNSYEQYF.

V is TRBV20-1 and J is TRBJ2-3, with no clear D. The ends were cut back, 5 bases at V and 5 bases at J, with 5 bases in the middle. Germline V CDR1 and CDR2: DFQATT, SNEGSKA (reference sequence). The CDR3 is made up of 10 amino acids. CDR3 sequence reads: CSAPVDTQYF. In DNA, the CDR3 is TGCAGTGCTCCGGTAGATACGCAGTATTTT.

This rearrangement joins TRBV28 to TRBJ2-7, with D perhaps TRBD2 (6 bases). Trimming removed 4 bases from V and 3 bases from J, with 22 bases in between. This CDR3 has 17 amino acids. The germline V gene has CDR1 MDHEN and CDR2 SYDVKM. This CDR3 reads CASSSLSGPQYFYEQYF. CDR3 DNA sequence: TGTGCCAGCAGTTCCCTTAGCGGACCGCAATATTTCTACGAGCAGTACTTC.

The DNA for the CDR3 is TGTGCCAGCAGTCTTGAGGGAGGTCCCACAGATACGCAGTATTTT. This translates into CASSLEGGPTDTQYF. The rearrangement joins TRBV6-5 to TRBJ2-3; tentatively, D is TRBD2 (6 bases). Germline assignment: CDR1 MNHEY and CDR2 SVGAGI. This CDR3 is 15 amino acids long. The germline V and J ends were trimmed by 5 bases and 2 bases, with 14 bases remaining between them.

The rearrangement links TRBV4-2 to TRBJ1-1; 8 bases agree with TRBD1. Trimming cost V 10 bases and J 4 bases; bases outside gene matches: 11. The CDR3 contains 14 residues. Per germline, CDR1 LGHNA and CDR2 YNFKEQ. As DNA, the CDR3 is TGTGCCACCCGAGGGGACAGGTCGGGCACTGAAGCTTTCTTT. Encoded protein: CATRGDRSGTEAFF.

Concerning this clone: The sample carries other DNA sequences with the same CDR3. The chain links TRBV6-5 to TRBJ1-4; TRBD1 matches at 10 bases. In germline, CDR1 is MNHEY, CDR2 SVGAGI. The CDR3 has 14 residues. The J segment lost 8 bases and the V segment lost 8 bases, leaving 8 bases of the junction unmatched. CDR3 protein: CASRRQGAREKLFF. DNA for the CDR3: TGTGCCAGCCGCAGACAGGGGGCGCGCGAAAAACTGTTTTTT.

The J gene is TRBJ2-7, the V gene TRBV7-3, with a possible D match to TRBD1 (5 bases). This CDR3 has 13 residues. Trimming took off 5 bases at V and 2 bases at J, with 10 bases between the two ends. Germline-derived CDR1 and CDR2 are SGHTA and FQGTGA. This CDR3 reads CASSQDRAYEQYF. CDR3 bases: TGTGCCAGCAGCCAAGACAGAGCCTACGAGCAGTACTTC.

The V and J genes are TRBV7-2 and TRBJ2-5, with 9 positions matching TRBD2. The junction had 5 bases not matched to a gene; V was cut back by 7 bases and J by 2 bases. The CDR3 sequence is 14 residues long. CDR1 SGHTA and CDR2 FQGNSA come from the germline V gene. DNA for the CDR3: TGTGCCAGCAAGTGGAGCGGGGGGCAAGAGACCCAGTACTTC. As protein: CASKWSGGQETQYF.